Below, 20 T cell receptor beta chains from the same sample are listed, as sequenced in a study of siplizumab effects on memory and regulatory T cells. This table comes from immunoSEQ multiplex PCR, and its TCRdb copy is limited to in-frame clones, with some not included. Altogether under 85,000 clones are present, about 87% being singletons, with the ten largest covering 1.7%. Input material: Tregs sorted from blood. The receptors were sampled from a human donor in good health.

The table lists this clone with a few counts. This chain connects TRBV18 to TRBJ1-3; TRBD1 agrees at 7 bases. Germline trimming cut 1 base from V and 4 bases from J; bases unmatched to any gene: 7. The CDR3 covers 16 residues. The germline V gene encodes CDR1 KGHSH and CDR2 LQKENI. The CDR3 DNA sequence: TGTGCCAGCTCACCACTTGGCAGGGGGAACGGAAACACCATATATTTT. Protein sequence: CASSPLGRGNGNTIYF.

The CDR3 DNA reads TGTGCCAGCAGTATCGGACAGGGTTATCAGCCCCAGCATTTT. This encodes CASSIGQGYQPQHF. The gene calls are TRBV7-9 and TRBJ1-5; 8 nucleotides match TRBD1. V lost 6 bases to trimming and J lost 5 bases; unmatched junction nucleotides: 6. CDR3 size: 14 residues. Germline values: CDR1 SEHNR, CDR2 FQNEAQ (reference sequence).

This clone has more than one count but fewer than ten. The gene calls are TRBV18 and TRBJ2-7, with D perhaps TRBD2 (5 bases). The germline V and J ends were trimmed by 3 bases and 6 bases, with 9 bases remaining between them. CDR3 length equals 12 residues. Germline V gene sequence: CDR1 KGHSH, CDR2 LQKENI. DNA of the CDR3: TGTGCCAGCTCACCGAGGGCCCTCGAGCAGTACTTC. It codes for CASSPRALEQYF.

V is TRBV6-6 and J is TRBJ1-5; D gene unclear. V dropped 0 bases and J dropped 5 bases, with 5 bases sitting between them. Germline V gene lookup returns CDR1 MNHNY and CDR2 SVGAGI (reference sequence). The CDR3 sequence is 13 residues long. The CDR3 sequence: CASSYSTHQPQHF. The CDR3 nucleotides read TGTGCCAGCAGTTACTCGACGCATCAGCCCCAGCATTTT.

This chain links TRBV30 with TRBJ1-3; D is ambiguous. The V end was cut by 0 bases, the J end by 9 bases, with 12 bases between. The CDR3 is made up of 13 amino acids. Germline loops: CDR1 GTSNPN, CDR2 SVGIG (reference sequence). The CDR3 DNA follows: TGTGCCTGGAGTGTACCCCCGGCCGGCACCATATATTTT. The encoded protein is CAWSVPPAGTIYF.

This clone was detected only once. The chain has TRBV9 and TRBJ2-3; D uncertain. The CDR3 has 13 residues. CDR1 SGDLS and CDR2 YYNGEE come from the germline V gene. Trimming cost V 2 bases and J 6 bases, with 10 bases left between them. CDR3 sequence reads: CASSVNSVDTQYF. The CDR3 nucleotides are TGTGCCAGCAGCGTCAATTCGGTGGATACGCAGTATTTT. The variable domain in full, completed from reference TRBV9 and TRBJ2-3, reads DSGVTQTPKHLITATGQRVTLRCSPRSGDLSVYWYQQSLDQGLQFLIQYYNGEERAKGNILERFSAQQFPDLHSELNLSSLELGDSALYFCASSVNSVDTQYFGPGTRLTVL.

This chain connects TRBV28 to TRBJ2-1, with 8 bases identical to TRBD2. The CDR3 is 15 residues long. Trimming took 5 bases from V and 0 from J; bases not matched to a gene: 3. Germline-derived CDR1 and CDR2 are MDHEN and SYDVKM. The CDR3 sequence is CASSLSGSSYNEQFF. The CDR3 region has the DNA TGTGCCAGCAGTCTCAGCGGGAGCTCCTACAATGAGCAGTTCTTC.

This chain links TRBV29-1 with TRBJ2-7; tentatively, D is TRBD1 or TRBD2 (6 bases each). CDR1 and CDR2 (germline): SQVTM, ANQGSEA. The length of the CDR3 is 15 residues. Trimming cost V 0 bases and J 4 bases, with 16 bases left between them. The CDR3 is CSVEDRLGGSYEQYF. In DNA form, the CDR3 reads TGCAGCGTTGAAGATAGACTAGGGGGATCGTACGAGCAGTACTTC.

The V call is TRBV21-1, the J call TRBJ2-3; the listed D gene, TRBD1, was not tested against the DNA. TRBV21-1 is a recognized pseudogene. This CDR3 region has 15 residues. The CDR3 loop reads CASSIRDRVLDTQYF. CDR3 sequence (DNA): TGTGCCAGCAGCATCCGGGACAGGGTTTTAGATACGCAGTATTTT.

This clone was observed once. The V call is TRBV10-3, the J call TRBJ1-2; D call uncertain. Looked up from germline, CDR1 is ENHRY and CDR2 is SYGVKD. Trimming shortened V by 6 bases and J by 4 bases, and 18 bases separated the two germline ends. The CDR3 contains 15 residues. The DNA of the CDR3 is TGTGCCATCAGCGGAGGGTACAGTTACTCCTATGGCTACACCTTC. Amino acid sequence: CAISGGYSYSYGYTF.

This clone was recorded only once. The chain has TRBV6-5 and TRBJ1-2; 7 bases agree with TRBD1. The length of the CDR3 is 15 residues. CDR1 MNHEY and CDR2 SVGAGI come from the germline V gene. Losses at the gene ends were 6 bases for V and 7 bases for J; bases not matched to a gene: 14. The CDR3 nucleotides are TGTGCCAGCAGCCAGTTGGGACAGCATTTTACTGGCTACACCTTC. Its translation: CASSQLGQHFTGYTF.

The rearrangement joins TRBV5-5 to TRBJ2-1; possibly TRBD1 for D (6 bases). Germline lookup yields CDR1 SGHKS and CDR2 YYEKEE (reference sequence). The CDR3 sequence is 15 residues long. Trimming took 0 bases from V and 1 from J, leaving 8 bases between them. CDR3: CASSLGTASYNEQFF. The CDR3 region has the DNA TGTGCCAGCAGCTTGGGGACAGCATCCTACAATGAGCAGTTCTTC.

The gene calls are TRBV10-2 and TRBJ2-7; 8 nucleotides agree with TRBD2. This CDR3 comprises 15 residues. Germline V gene lookup returns CDR1 WSHSY and CDR2 SAAADI. J lost 3 bases, V lost 3 bases, and 7 bases had no gene match. CDR3: CASSDLSGKGYEQYF. The CDR3 DNA reads TGCGCCAGCAGTGACCTTAGCGGGAAAGGCTACGAGCAGTACTTC.

The J gene is TRBJ2-5, the V gene TRBV6-4; the D gene is possibly TRBD1 (6 bases). Germline V gene sequence: CDR1 MRHNA, CDR2 SNTAGT. V gave up 9 bases and J gave up 1 base, with 12 bases separating them. This CDR3 contains 13 residues. The chain's CDR3 is CARPTGPQETQYF. The CDR3 DNA reads as TGTGCCAGACCGACAGGCCCCCAAGAGACCCAGTACTTC.

The rearrangement joins TRBV28 to TRBJ2-7, with 8 bases matching TRBD2. CDR1 and CDR2 from the germline V gene are MDHEN and SYDVKM. The CDR3 contains 16 residues. Losses at the gene ends were 11 bases for V and 2 bases for J; bases not matched to a gene: 17. The CDR3 loop reads CASTRGGRIGAYEQYF. CDR3 DNA: TGTGCCTCTACCCGGGGGGGGCGAATAGGGGCCTACGAGCAGTACTTC.

This sequence joins TRBV25-1 and TRBJ1-1; D remains unclear. Germline lookup yields CDR1 MGHDK and CDR2 SYGVNS. The CDR3 contains 11 residues. V dropped 8 bases and J dropped 5 bases, with 9 bases sitting between them. For the CDR3, the DNA is TGTGCCAGCCAGCGGTTAACTGAAGCTTTCTTT. Translating gives CASQRLTEAFF.

The chain has TRBV15 and TRBJ2-1, with D tentatively TRBD1 (6 bases). Germline CDR1 is LNHNV and CDR2 is YYDKDF (reference sequence). The CDR3 totals 14 residues. V shed 4 bases and J shed 10 bases, with 17 bases lying between them. The CDR3 region is CATSMVARGGEQFF. The CDR3, as DNA: TGTGCCACCAGCATGGTGGCCCGTGGGGGCGAGCAGTTCTTC.

Only a few counts were recorded for this clone. V gene TRBV4-1 combines with J gene TRBJ1-2; TRBD1 is a possible D gene (6 bases). With 4 bases removed from V and 2 bases from J, the gap between germline ends came to 17 bases. The germline gives CDR1 MGHRA, CDR2 YSYEKL. The CDR3 is 16 residues long. The CDR3 coding sequence is TGCGCCAGCAGCCCCGGACAGCGCCCCGTAAACTATGGCTACACCTTC. Translation: CASSPGQRPVNYGYTF.

This chain links TRBV4-3 with TRBJ1-4, with D unresolved. The CDR3 has 15 residues. V was shortened by 4 bases and J by 7 bases, with 16 bases between the two germline ends. CDR1 and CDR2 from the germline V gene are LGHNA and YSLEER. The CDR3 coding sequence is TGCGCCAGCAGCCCGCGCGGATCTTTGGGTGAAAAACTGTTTTTT. Translating it yields CASSPRGSLGEKLFF.

The gene calls are TRBV9 and TRBJ2-5; 9 bases map to TRBD1. Per germline, CDR1 SGDLS and CDR2 YYNGEE. V lost 0 bases and J lost 2; bases outside the gene matches: 2. The CDR3 is made up of 15 amino acids. CDR3 residues: CASSVGGTGQETQYF. CDR3 nucleotides: TGTGCCAGCAGCGTAGGCGGGACAGGGCAAGAGACCCAGTACTTC.